These 12 T cell receptor beta chains were all obtained from the same sample, sequenced in a study of spatial heterogeneity in lung cancer. Using its own MiXCR run on the 5' RACE reads, TCRdb lists one record per CDR3 protein. The sample includes fewer than 6,500 distinct CDR3 sequences, about 8% of them seen just once. Overall study findings and caveats: Counts that tracked tumor mutation counts were those of expanded intratumoral alpha and beta TCRs.

These receptors have no identified antigens. Described time point: sample taken at primary tumor resection. Sequencing used lung tumor tissue, obtained at surgery. The receptor set was obtained from a female donor with early-stage non-small cell lung cancer.

The sample holds many counts of this clonotype. The size of this beta chain means little, since it is a stray read in a library made for alpha chains. This chain links TRBV28 with TRBJ2-6; D possibly uses TRBD1 or TRBD2 (5 bases each). Per germline, CDR1 MDHEN and CDR2 SYDVKM. The V gene lost 1 base and the J gene lost 2 bases, with 12 bases spanning the gap. There are 17 residues in the CDR3. CDR3 loop: CASSLFRRGPGANVLTF. In nucleotides, the CDR3 is TGTGCCAGCAGTTTATTCCGCCGGGGCCCTGGGGCCAACGTCCTGACTTTC.

This clonotype was picked up many times. A library prepared for alpha chains yielded this beta chain as an off-target read; its size is of little meaning. The chain carries TRBV29-1 and TRBJ1-1; maybe TRBD1 (5 bases). CDR1 and CDR2 from the germline V gene are SQVTM and ANQGSEA. This CDR3 spans 14 amino acids. Trimming pared 1 base from V and 4 bases from J, leaving 13 bases between. CDR3 loop: CSVEVGQGVTEAFF. Written as DNA, the CDR3 is TGCAGCGTTGAAGTGGGGCAGGGTGTCACTGAAGCTTTCTTT.

Judged by abundance, this clonotype is medium-sized (0.01 to 0.1%). This beta chain turned up in a library designed for alpha chains; as an off-target read, its abundance says little. The genes are TRBV6-2 or TRBV6-3 and TRBJ2-5, with a possible D match to TRBD1 (6 bases). V lost 6 bases to trimming and J lost 5 bases, with 7 bases between them. This CDR3 contains 11 residues. Germline CDR1 and CDR2: MNHEY and SVGEGT. Here the CDR3 DNA reads TGTGCCAGCAGCCAGGGGGAGACCCAGTACTTC. This encodes CASSQGETQYF.

This clonotype appeared many times. This beta chain appears as a stray read in a library generated for alpha chains; its size is not informative. The chain joins TRBV21-1 to TRBJ2-3; the DNA was not compared with TRBD2, the D call given in the table. TRBV21-1 is marked as a pseudogene. This CDR3 is 16 amino acids long. CDR3 amino acids: CASSKDIAGVWDTQYF. CDR3 coding DNA: TGTGCCAGCAGCAAGGATATAGCGGGAGTGTGGGATACGCAGTATTTT.

This clonotype came up many times. The library was designed around alpha chains, so this beta chain is a stray read whose abundance carries little weight. The V gene is TRBV20-1, the J gene TRBJ2-5; 9 bases are shared with TRBD1. The CDR3 loop spans 15 amino acids. The germline V gene has CDR1 DFQATT and CDR2 SNEGSKA (reference sequence). V lost 8 bases, J lost 2 bases, and 12 bases stayed unmatched. The CDR3 loop is CSSVPGQGWQETQYF. As DNA, the CDR3 is TGCAGTTCAGTCCCGGGACAGGGTTGGCAAGAGACCCAGTACTTC.

At least ten counts were recorded for this clonotype. With the library built for alpha chains, this beta chain is off target and its frequency is not meaningful. The chain couples TRBV7-3 to TRBJ2-3; D is tentatively TRBD1 or TRBD2 (5 bases each). Germline V gene sequence: CDR1 SGHTA, CDR2 FQGTGA. The germline V and J ends were trimmed by 2 bases and 2 bases, with 14 bases remaining between them. This CDR3 is 16 amino acids long. CDR3: CASSLQKIGTTDTQYF. CDR3 nucleotide sequence: TGTGCCAGCAGCTTACAGAAGATTGGGACCACAGATACGCAGTATTTT.

There are many counts of this clonotype. This beta chain came through as a stray read in a library set up for alpha chains, and its size says little. The V and J genes are TRBV20-1 and TRBJ1-5, with TRBD1 as a possible D gene (5 bases). This CDR3 has 15 residues. The V end was cut by 2 bases, the J end by 6 bases, with 17 bases between. Germline CDR1 is DFQATT and CDR2 is SNEGSKA (reference sequence). The CDR3 spells CSARRPGRVSQPQHF. Written as DNA, the CDR3 is TGCAGTGCTAGACGTCCAGGGCGGGTGAGTCAGCCCCAGCATTTT.

This clonotype is labeled as medium-sized. With the library built for alpha chains, this beta chain is off target and its frequency is not meaningful. J is TRBJ1-5 and V is TRBV19; D ambiguous. Germline V gene sequence: CDR1 LNHDA, CDR2 SQIVND (reference sequence). CDR3 length: 12 amino acids. V was clipped by 3 bases and J by 5 bases, with 5 bases between them. The CDR3 region is CASSIFDQPQHF. In DNA, the CDR3 is TGTGCCAGTAGTATCTTCGATCAGCCCCAGCATTTT.

This clonotype was counted ten times or more. As an off-target read in a library built for alpha chains, this beta chain has a frequency of little significance. V and J are TRBV6-2 or TRBV6-3 and TRBJ2-5, with TRBD2 matching over 11 bases. With V trimmed by 2 bases and J by 3 bases, 5 bases remained unmatched. The CDR3 totals 16 residues. Germline V CDR1 and CDR2: MNHEY, SVGEGT. The CDR3 coding sequence is TGTGCCAGCAGTTACGGACCGGGACTAGCGGAAGAGACCCAGTACTTC. Translation: CASSYGPGLAEETQYF.

Many counts were recorded for this clonotype. This beta chain is an unintended read in a library built for alpha chains; its size means little. The chain employs TRBV7-6 and TRBJ2-5; 12 nucleotides line up with TRBD2. The CDR3 extends over 15 amino acids. CDR1 is SGHVS and CDR2 is FNYEAQ in the germline V gene. J was trimmed by 9 bases and V by 5 bases; bases with no gene match: 10. CDR3: CASSPGLAGKGAQYF. In nucleotides, the CDR3 is TGTGCCAGCAGCCCCGGACTAGCGGGGAAGGGGGCCCAGTACTTC. Full variable domain (missing parts from reference TRBV7-6 and TRBJ2-5): GAGVSQSPRYKVTKRGQDVALRCDPISGHVSLYWYRQALGQGPEFLTYFNYEAQQDKSGLPNDRFSAERPEGSISTLTIQRTEQRDSAMYRCASSPGLAGKGAQYFGPGTRLLVL.

This clonotype is large. This beta chain was picked up by a library intended for alpha chains and is off target, so its count carries little meaning. The CDR3 bases are TGTGCCAGCAGTTACGAGGGAGCAACTAATGAAAAACTGTTTTTT. Protein product: CASSYEGATNEKLFF. The chain is built from TRBV6-5 and TRBJ1-4; D is uncertain. The germline V and J ends were trimmed by 2 bases and 0 bases, with 7 bases remaining between them. This CDR3 is built from 15 residues. Germline V lookup: CDR1 MNHEY, CDR2 SVGAGI.

This clonotype has ten or more counts. This beta chain is off target for a library built for alpha chains, so its abundance means little. The chain joins TRBV27 to TRBJ2-5, with TRBD2 matching 8 bases. V lost 8 bases to trimming and J lost 2 bases; unmatched junction nucleotides: 7. Germline V gene lookup returns CDR1 MNHEY and CDR2 SMNVEV (reference sequence). The CDR3 is made up of 14 amino acids. CDR3 sequence: CASRTAGAQETQYF. The CDR3 DNA reads as TGTGCCAGCCGGACAGCGGGAGCGCAAGAGACCCAGTACTTC.